A single sample is the source of the 9 T cell receptor beta chains below, sequenced in a study of T cells in Graves' hyperthyroidism and ophthalmopathy. The investigators amplified TCR beta CDR3 regions from RNA transcripts. The HTBI primer set was used in a first-round RT-PCR of the TCR CDR3. MiXCR, applied by TCRdb to the multiplex PCR reads, yields one record per CDR3 protein. The table has over 700,000 distinct CDR3 sequences, 30% to 40% seen once. The sequenced material came from blood. These TCRs come from a woman aged 40 to 50 with Graves' hyperthyroidism.

Note on this clonotype: A read error may produce the germline difference seen at one junction end. The chain joins TRBV10-3 to TRBJ2-7; TRBD1 agrees at 7 bases. There are 18 residues in the CDR3. Germline values: CDR1 ENHRY, CDR2 SYGVKD. For the CDR3, the DNA is TGTGCCAGCAGTGCCGTTGGCCAGGGACAGCCAGACTCCTACGAGCAGTACTTC. This encodes CASSAVGQGQPDSYEQYF.

CDR3 nucleotide sequence: TGTGCCAGCAGTCGCCCCCGGGCGGTACTGTTTTTT. Protein sequence: CASSRPRAVLFF. The chain is built from TRBV28 and TRBJ1-4; D ambiguous. V lost 5 bases and J 13 bases, leaving 14 bases between the germline ends. There are 12 residues in the CDR3. Germline V gene lookup returns CDR1 MDHEN and CDR2 SYDVKM.

V is TRBV12-3 or TRBV12-4 and J is TRBJ2-7; tentatively, D is TRBD1 or TRBD2 (5 bases each). The CDR3 extends over 15 amino acids. The ends were cut back, 1 base at V and 3 bases at J, with 13 bases in the middle. Written as DNA, the CDR3 is TGTGCCAGCAGTTTAGGGGACGGAGGTTTCTACGAGCAGTACTTC. Encoded protein: CASSLGDGGFYEQYF.

In this sample, this clonotype turned up a few times. The chain has TRBV6-5 and TRBJ2-7; TRBD2 might be the D (6 bases). Per the germline V gene, CDR1 is MNHEY and CDR2 is SVGAGI. Trimming pared 5 bases from V and 1 base from J, leaving 9 bases between. CDR3 length: 13 residues. CDR3 sequence: CASSAAGSYEQYF. The CDR3 DNA is TGTGCCAGCAGTGCTGCGGGATCCTACGAGCAGTACTTC.

The genes are TRBV6-5 and TRBJ1-2; D is uncertain. The germline V gene encodes CDR1 MNHEY and CDR2 SVGAGI. This CDR3 comprises 15 residues. V was cut by 2 bases and J by 3 bases, with 13 bases left in between. The CDR3 loop reads CASSYEREPHYGYTF. The DNA of the CDR3 is TGTGCCAGCAGTTACGAAAGGGAACCACACTATGGCTACACCTTC.

The chain employs TRBV2 and TRBJ2-7, with 8 positions matching TRBD2. This CDR3 has 15 residues. Germline CDR1 SNHLY, CDR2 FYNNEI. Losses at the gene ends were 3 bases for V and 1 base for J; bases not matched to a gene: 5. CDR3 bases: TGTGCCAGCAGTGAGGGCGGGGGGTTGTCCTACGAGCAGTACTTC. Translated: CASSEGGGLSYEQYF.

In regard to this clonotype: A junction boundary mismatches the germline segment, possibly from a read error. The V call is TRBV19, the J call TRBJ2-3; 10 positions agree with TRBD2. The CDR3 totals 14 residues. CDR1 is LNHDA and CDR2 is SQIVND in the germline V gene (reference sequence). The CDR3 protein is CASSMGSGGDTQYF. CDR3 nucleotide sequence: TGTGCCAGCAGTATGGGTAGCGGGGGGGATACGCAGTATTTT.

This clonotype has more than one count but fewer than ten. The junction departs from germline at one end; a sequencing error may be responsible. The chain combines TRBV10-3 with TRBJ2-5, with D maybe TRBD1 (5 bases). The CDR3 contains 13 residues. Germline loops: CDR1 ENHRY, CDR2 SYGVKD. The CDR3 loop reads CASSKQVLETQYF. The CDR3 DNA reads as TGTGCCAGCAGTAAACAGGTTCTGGAGACCCAGTACTTC.

This chain connects TRBV19 to TRBJ1-5; TRBD1 might be the D (5 bases). The CDR3 totals 17 residues. Deletions cut 7 bases from V and 0 bases from J, with 19 bases between. Germline values: CDR1 LNHDA, CDR2 SQIVND (reference sequence). The CDR3, as DNA: TGTGCCAGTAAAAGGGGTCGGCAACACCCTAGCAATCAGCCCCAGCATTTT. It encodes CASKRGRQHPSNQPQHF.